The 11 T cell receptor beta chains given below trace back to one sample, sequenced in a study of response to subunit inactivated influenza vaccine. Each CDR3 protein gets one entry after TCRdb re-called the RT-PCR reads with MiXCR. This sample yields 500,000 or so distinct CDR3 sequences, of which 16% are seen a single time; 3% belongs to the top ten. Source: CD4+ T cells sorted from PBMCs, taken about 24 months after vaccination. Receptors were obtained from a man aged 45 to 70 who received an inactivated influenza vaccine.

This clonotype was counted many times. The gene calls are TRBV10-2 and TRBJ2-3; no clear D. The germline V gene has CDR1 WSHSY and CDR2 SAAADI. The CDR3 has 12 amino acids. Trimming left V 3 bases short and J 6 bases short, with 7 bases between. The CDR3 reads CASSDMSDTQYF. Written as DNA, the CDR3 is TGCGCCAGCAGTGATATGTCGGATACGCAGTATTTT.

The V and J genes are TRBV5-4 and TRBJ2-2; 7 bases line up with TRBD1. The CDR3 loop spans 16 amino acids. The V segment lost 0 bases and the J segment 4 bases; nucleotides outside the gene matches: 6. The germline CDR1 and CDR2 sequences are SGHNT and YYREEE (reference sequence). In nucleotides, the CDR3 is TGTGCCAGCAGCTTGGCCCAACAGGGGATCACCGGGGAGCTGTTTTTT. It codes for CASSLAQQGITGELFF.

This clonotype came up once. In nucleotides, the CDR3 is TGCGCCAGCAGCACAGAAACCGGGTACGAGCAGTACTTC. It encodes CASSTETGYEQYF. This chain links TRBV5-1 with TRBJ2-7, with D hard to call. V lost 4 bases to trimming and J lost 4 bases, with 12 bases between them. The CDR3 is 13 amino acids. Per the germline V gene, CDR1 is SGHRS and CDR2 is YFSETQ.

The J gene is TRBJ1-2, the V gene TRBV29-1; 7 bases match TRBD1. V gave up 6 bases and J gave up 3 bases; unmatched junction bases: 4. Germline V gene lookup returns CDR1 SQVTM and CDR2 ANQGSEA. The CDR3 is 12 amino acids. The CDR3 nucleotides read TGCAGCGTCTTACAGGGGTACTATGGCTACACCTTC. Encoded protein: CSVLQGYYGYTF.

There are a few counts of this clonotype. The chain carries TRBV12-3 or TRBV12-4 and TRBJ2-5, with D possibly being TRBD1 (6 bases). V shed 4 bases and J shed 0 bases, with 15 bases lying between them. This CDR3 has 16 amino acids. CDR3 coding DNA: TGTGCCAGCAGTTCAGGGGCCGCGGCGTACCAAGAGACCCAGTACTTC. Amino acid sequence: CASSSGAAAYQETQYF.

This clonotype has just a few counts. The chain links TRBV5-1 to TRBJ2-1, with TRBD1 as a possible D gene (6 bases). The germline V gene has CDR1 SGHRS and CDR2 YFSETQ. The CDR3 loop spans 14 amino acids. V lost 1 base to trimming and J lost 8 bases, with 13 bases between them. The CDR3 sequence is CASSLRPGADEQFF. CDR3 bases: TGCGCCAGCAGCTTGCGGCCAGGGGCAGATGAGCAGTTCTTC. Full variable domain (missing parts from reference TRBV5-1 and TRBJ2-1): KAGVTQTPRYLIKTRGQQVTLSCSPISGHRSVSWYQQTPGQGLQFLFEYFSETQRNKGNFPGRFSGRQFSNSRSEMNVSTLELGDSALYLCASSLRPGADEQFFGPGTRLTVL.

In its sample, this clonotype was seen many times. This chain uses TRBV29-1 with TRBJ2-1, with D possibly matching TRBD1 (5 bases). With 6 bases removed from V and 8 bases from J, the gap between germline ends came to 20 bases. The CDR3 length is 14 residues. Germline V gene lookup returns CDR1 SQVTM and CDR2 ANQGSEA. The CDR3 spells CSVLGPPLQDEQFF. The CDR3 DNA follows: TGCAGCGTCCTGGGCCCCCCACTACAGGATGAGCAGTTCTTC.

CDR3 residues: CASRGRLGGTGELFF. CDR3 sequence (DNA): TGTGCCAGCAGGGGGCGGCTAGGCGGCACCGGGGAGCTGTTTTTT. The J gene is TRBJ2-2, the V gene TRBV6-1; D possibly corresponds to TRBD1 (5 bases). With 6 bases removed from V and 4 bases from J, the gap between germline ends came to 15 bases. The CDR3 is 15 residues long. CDR1 and CDR2 (germline): MNHNS, SASEGT.

The gene calls are TRBV25-1 and TRBJ1-1; maybe TRBD1 (6 bases). The CDR3 has 13 residues. The V gene's germline CDR1 is MGHDK and CDR2 SYGVNS. The V and J ends lost 7 bases and 1 base respectively, with 10 bases between them. The chain's CDR3 is CASIEQGNTEAFF. The DNA of the CDR3 is TGTGCCAGCATCGAACAGGGGAACACTGAAGCTTTCTTT.

Here the CDR3 reads CSVGLGGFQETQYF. DNA of the CDR3: TGCAGCGTTGGACTCGGCGGGTTTCAAGAGACCCAGTACTTC. The chain uses TRBV29-1 and TRBJ2-5, with D possibly being TRBD2 (5 bases). CDR1 SQVTM and CDR2 ANQGSEA come from the germline V gene. The CDR3 consists of 14 residues. The V end lost 4 bases, the J end lost 2 bases, and 14 bases lay between the germline ends.

This clonotype was recorded a few times. This chain joins TRBV10-3 and TRBJ2-7; 11 positions match TRBD1. Germline values: CDR1 ENHRY, CDR2 SYGVKD. The CDR3 has 15 residues. Losses at the gene ends were 4 bases for V and 6 bases for J; bases not matched to a gene: 8. DNA for the CDR3: TGTGCCATCAGTGGGACAGGGGGCAGCGCCTCCGAGCAGTACTTC. It is translated as CAISGTGGSASEQYF.